This entry lists 2 T cell receptor beta chains sequenced from one sample in a study of shared clonotypes between healthy human individuals. The table came from immunoSEQ multiplex PCR; TCRdb's copy has only in-frame clones and leaves some out. The sample has some 1 million clones, around four fifths seen once; the top ten hold approximately 1.5%. Sequencing used memory CD4+ T cells sorted from blood. Specified subset: CD45RA-negative fraction. The source is a man aged 18 to 29 in good health.

The V and J genes are TRBV5-1 and TRBJ1-1; perhaps TRBD1 as D (6 bases). Trimming shortened V by 0 bases and J by 2 bases, and 11 bases separated the two germline ends. The germline CDR1 and CDR2 sequences are SGHRS and YFSETQ. This CDR3 contains 15 residues. The CDR3 is CASSLVTGGNTEAFF. The CDR3 DNA follows: TGCGCCAGCAGCTTGGTTACGGGGGGCAACACTGAAGCTTTCTTT.

The sample holds many counts of this clone. The rearrangement joins TRBV6-1 to TRBJ2-7; 10 positions match TRBD2. This CDR3 is built from 14 residues. V shed 8 bases and J 7 bases; nucleotides not matched to a gene: 11. The germline CDR1 and CDR2 sequences are MNHNS and SASEGT. The CDR3 DNA reads as TGTGCCAGCCGGAAGCTAGCGGGAGTTGGGGAGCAGTACTTC. It translates to CASRKLAGVGEQYF.